This TCR beta chain originates from a study of response to subunit inactivated influenza vaccine. Overall study findings and caveats: Few new T cells, the authors suggested, are recruited by each seasonal influenza vaccination.

In its sample, this clonotype was seen a few times. The antigen is unknown. TCRdb re-analysed the RT-PCR reads in MiXCR, keeping a single row per CDR3 protein. The sample yields approximately 530,000 distinct CDR3 sequences, 7.6% seen once. With 2 bases removed from V and 4 bases from J, the gap between germline ends came to 12 bases. Per the germline V gene, CDR1 is LGHDT and CDR2 is YNNKEL (reference sequence). This CDR3 has 15 amino acids. The sequence was collected from a man aged 50 to 69 who received an inactivated influenza vaccine. Sequenced material: PBMCs from blood, taken around 25 months after vaccination. The gene calls are TRBV3-1 and TRBJ1-3; D uncertain. The CDR3 is CASSQSHGEGNTIYF. CDR3 DNA: TGTGCCAGCAGCCAATCCCACGGGGAAGGAAACACCATATATTTT.